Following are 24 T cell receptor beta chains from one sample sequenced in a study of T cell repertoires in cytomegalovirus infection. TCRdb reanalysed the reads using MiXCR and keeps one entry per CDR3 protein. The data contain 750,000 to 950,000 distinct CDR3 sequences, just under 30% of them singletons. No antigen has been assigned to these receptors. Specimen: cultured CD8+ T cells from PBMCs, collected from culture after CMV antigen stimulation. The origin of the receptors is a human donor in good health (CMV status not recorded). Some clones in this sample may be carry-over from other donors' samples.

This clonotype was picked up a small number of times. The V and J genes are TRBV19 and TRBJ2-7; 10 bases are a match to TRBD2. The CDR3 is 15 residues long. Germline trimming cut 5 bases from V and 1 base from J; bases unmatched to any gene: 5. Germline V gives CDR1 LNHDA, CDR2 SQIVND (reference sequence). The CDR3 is CASSLLAGTSYEQYF. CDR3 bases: TGTGCCAGTAGTTTACTAGCGGGGACGTCCTACGAGCAGTACTTC.

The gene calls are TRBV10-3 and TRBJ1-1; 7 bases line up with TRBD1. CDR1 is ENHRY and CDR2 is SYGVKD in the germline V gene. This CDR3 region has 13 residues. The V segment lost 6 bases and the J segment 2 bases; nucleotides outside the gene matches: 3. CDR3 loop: CAIRTGHNTEAFF. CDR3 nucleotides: TGTGCCATCAGGACAGGGCATAACACTGAAGCTTTCTTT.

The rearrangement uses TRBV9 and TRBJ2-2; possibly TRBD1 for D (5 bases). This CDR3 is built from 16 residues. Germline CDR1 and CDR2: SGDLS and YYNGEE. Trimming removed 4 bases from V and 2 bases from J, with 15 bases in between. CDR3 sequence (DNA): TGTGCCAGCAGCTACCGCCAGGGCGTTAACACCGGGGAGCTGTTTTTT. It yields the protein CASSYRQGVNTGELFF.

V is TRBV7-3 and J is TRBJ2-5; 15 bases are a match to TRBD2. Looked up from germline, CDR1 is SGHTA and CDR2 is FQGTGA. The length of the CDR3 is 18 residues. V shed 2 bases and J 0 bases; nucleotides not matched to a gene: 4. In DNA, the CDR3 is TGTGCCAGCAGCTTAGGGACTAGCGGGGGGCCCGACCAAGAGACCCAGTACTTC. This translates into CASSLGTSGGPDQETQYF.

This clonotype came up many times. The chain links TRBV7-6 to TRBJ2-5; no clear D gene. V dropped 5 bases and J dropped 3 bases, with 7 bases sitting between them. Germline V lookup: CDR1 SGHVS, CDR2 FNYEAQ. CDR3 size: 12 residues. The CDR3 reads CASSAVEETQYF. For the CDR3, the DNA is TGTGCCAGCAGCGCCGTGGAAGAGACCCAGTACTTC.

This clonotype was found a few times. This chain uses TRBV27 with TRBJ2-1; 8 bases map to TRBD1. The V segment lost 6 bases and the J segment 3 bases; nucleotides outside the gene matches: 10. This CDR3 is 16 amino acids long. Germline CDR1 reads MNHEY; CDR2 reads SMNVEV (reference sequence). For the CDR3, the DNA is TGTGCCAGCAGCCAAGCCCAGGGGGCAATCTACAATGAGCAGTTCTTC. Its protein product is CASSQAQGAIYNEQFF.

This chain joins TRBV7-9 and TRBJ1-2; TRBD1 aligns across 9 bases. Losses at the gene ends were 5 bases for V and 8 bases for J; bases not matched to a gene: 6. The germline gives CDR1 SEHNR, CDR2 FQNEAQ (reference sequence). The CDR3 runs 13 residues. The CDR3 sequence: CASSEPGQGGYTF. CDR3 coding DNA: TGTGCCAGCAGCGAACCGGGACAGGGAGGCTACACCTTC. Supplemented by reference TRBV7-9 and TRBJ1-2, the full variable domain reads DTGVSQNPRHKITKRGQNVTFRCDPISEHNRLYWYRQTLGQGPEFLTYFQNEAQLEKSRLLSDRFSAERPKGSFSTLEIQRTEQGDSAMYLCASSEPGQGGYTFGSGTRLTVV.

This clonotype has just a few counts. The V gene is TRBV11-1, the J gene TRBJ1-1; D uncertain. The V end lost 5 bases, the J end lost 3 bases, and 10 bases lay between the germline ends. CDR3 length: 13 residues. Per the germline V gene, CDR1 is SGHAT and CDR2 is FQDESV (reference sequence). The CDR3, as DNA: TGTGCCAGCAGCGACGTTGAGCACACTGAAGCTTTCTTT. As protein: CASSDVEHTEAFF.

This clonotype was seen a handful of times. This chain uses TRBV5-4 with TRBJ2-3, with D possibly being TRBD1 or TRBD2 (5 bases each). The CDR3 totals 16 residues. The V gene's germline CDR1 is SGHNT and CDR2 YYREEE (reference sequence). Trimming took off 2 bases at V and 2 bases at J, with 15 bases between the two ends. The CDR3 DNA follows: TGTGCCAGCAGCTTAGCGGACACGCTAGACACAGATACGCAGTATTTT. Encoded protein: CASSLADTLDTDTQYF.

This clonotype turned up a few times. The CDR3 nucleotides are TGCGCCAGCAGCCCCCACAGCGGGGGCCTTAGCTCCTACAATGAGCAGTTCTTC. Its translation: CASSPHSGGLSSYNEQFF. The chain carries TRBV4-3 and TRBJ2-1, with 8 bases matching TRBD2. The CDR3 length is 18 residues. Germline V CDR1 and CDR2: LGHNA, YSLEER. V lost 4 bases to trimming and J lost 0 bases; unmatched junction nucleotides: 11.

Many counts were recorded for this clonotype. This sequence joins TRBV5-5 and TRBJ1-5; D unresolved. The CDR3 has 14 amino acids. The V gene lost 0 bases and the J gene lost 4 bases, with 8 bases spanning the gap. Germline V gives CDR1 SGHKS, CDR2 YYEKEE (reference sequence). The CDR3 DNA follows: TGTGCCAGCAGCTTGGTAGCGGTAAATCAGCCCCAGCATTTT. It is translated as CASSLVAVNQPQHF.

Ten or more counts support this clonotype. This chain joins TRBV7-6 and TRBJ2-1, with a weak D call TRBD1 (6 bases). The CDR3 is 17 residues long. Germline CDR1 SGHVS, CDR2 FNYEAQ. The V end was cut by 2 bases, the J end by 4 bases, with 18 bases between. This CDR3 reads CASSLRTAPVVYNEQFF. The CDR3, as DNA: TGTGCCAGCAGCTTACGGACAGCCCCCGTAGTATACAATGAGCAGTTCTTC.

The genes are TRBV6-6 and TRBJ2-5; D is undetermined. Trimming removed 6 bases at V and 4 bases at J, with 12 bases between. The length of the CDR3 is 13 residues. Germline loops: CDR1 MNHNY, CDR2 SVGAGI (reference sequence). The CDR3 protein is CASSPRPGETQYF. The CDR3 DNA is TGTGCCAGCAGCCCCAGGCCCGGAGAGACCCAGTACTTC.

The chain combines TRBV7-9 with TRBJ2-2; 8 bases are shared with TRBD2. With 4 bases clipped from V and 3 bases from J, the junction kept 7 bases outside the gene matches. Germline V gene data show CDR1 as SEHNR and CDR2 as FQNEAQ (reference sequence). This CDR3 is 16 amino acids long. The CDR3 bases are TGTGCCAGCAGCTCCCCCAGCGGGGGAGACACCGGGGAGCTGTTTTTT. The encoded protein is CASSSPSGGDTGELFF.

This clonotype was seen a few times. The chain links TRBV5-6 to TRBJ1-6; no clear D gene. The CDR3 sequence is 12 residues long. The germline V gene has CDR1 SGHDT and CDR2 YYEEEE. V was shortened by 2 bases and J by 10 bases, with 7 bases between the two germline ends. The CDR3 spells CASSFNESPLHF. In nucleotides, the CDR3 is TGTGCCAGCAGCTTCAATGAATCACCCCTCCACTTT.

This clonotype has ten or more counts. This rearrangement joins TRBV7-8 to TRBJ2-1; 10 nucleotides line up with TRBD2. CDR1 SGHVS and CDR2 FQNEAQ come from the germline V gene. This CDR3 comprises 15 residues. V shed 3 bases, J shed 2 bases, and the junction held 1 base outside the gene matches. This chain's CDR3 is CASSFSGGPYNEQFF. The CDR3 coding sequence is TGTGCCAGCAGCTTTAGCGGGGGGCCCTACAATGAGCAGTTCTTC.

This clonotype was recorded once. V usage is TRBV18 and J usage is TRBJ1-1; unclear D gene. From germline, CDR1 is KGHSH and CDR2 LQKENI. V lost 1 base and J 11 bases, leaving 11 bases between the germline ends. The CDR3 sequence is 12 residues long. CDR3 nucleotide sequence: TGTGCCAGCTCACCACGACCGAACGAGGCTTTCTTT. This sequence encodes CASSPRPNEAFF.

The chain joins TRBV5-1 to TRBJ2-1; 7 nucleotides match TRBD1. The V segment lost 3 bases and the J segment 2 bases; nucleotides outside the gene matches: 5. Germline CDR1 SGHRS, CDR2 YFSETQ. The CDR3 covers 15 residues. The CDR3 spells CASSSPGQPYNEQFF. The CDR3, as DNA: TGCGCCAGCAGCTCCCCGGGACAGCCCTACAATGAGCAGTTCTTC. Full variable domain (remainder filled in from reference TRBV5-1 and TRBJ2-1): KAGVTQTPRYLIKTRGQQVTLSCSPISGHRSVSWYQQTPGQGLQFLFEYFSETQRNKGNFPGRFSGRQFSNSRSEMNVSTLELGDSALYLCASSSPGQPYNEQFFGPGTRLTVL.

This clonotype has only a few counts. CDR3 protein: CASSVSGRQDTQYF. The CDR3 nucleotides read TGTGCCAGCAGTGTTAGTGGGAGACAAGATACGCAGTATTTT. This chain joins TRBV7-9 and TRBJ2-3; a weak D match, TRBD2 (5 bases). Trimming removed 6 bases from V and 5 bases from J, with 15 bases in between. The CDR3 covers 14 residues. Germline lookup yields CDR1 SEHNR and CDR2 FQNEAQ (reference sequence).

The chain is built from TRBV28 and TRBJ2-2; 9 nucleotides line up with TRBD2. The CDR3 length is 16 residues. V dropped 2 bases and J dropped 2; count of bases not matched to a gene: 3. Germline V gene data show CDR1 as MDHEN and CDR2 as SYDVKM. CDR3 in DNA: TGTGCCAGCAGTTTACTTAGCGGGGGAAACACCGGGGAGCTGTTTTTT. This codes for CASSLLSGGNTGELFF.

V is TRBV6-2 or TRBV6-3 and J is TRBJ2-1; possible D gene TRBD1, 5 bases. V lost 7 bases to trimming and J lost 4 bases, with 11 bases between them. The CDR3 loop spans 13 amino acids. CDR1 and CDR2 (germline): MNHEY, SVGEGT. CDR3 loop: CASTTTAYNEQFF. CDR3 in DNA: TGTGCCAGCACCACGACAGCTTACAATGAGCAGTTCTTC.

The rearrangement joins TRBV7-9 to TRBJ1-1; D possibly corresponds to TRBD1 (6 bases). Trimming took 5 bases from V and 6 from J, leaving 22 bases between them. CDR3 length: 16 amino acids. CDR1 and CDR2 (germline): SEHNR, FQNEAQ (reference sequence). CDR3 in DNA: TGTGCCAGCAGCACTACGGGACACATTATCCTACCTGAAGCTTTCTTT. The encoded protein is CASSTTGHIILPEAFF.

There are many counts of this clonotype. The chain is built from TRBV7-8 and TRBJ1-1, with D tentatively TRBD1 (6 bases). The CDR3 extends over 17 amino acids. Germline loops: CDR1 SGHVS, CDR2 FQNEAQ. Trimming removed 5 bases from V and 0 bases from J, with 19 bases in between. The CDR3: CASSPPEGQKVNTEAFF. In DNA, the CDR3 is TGTGCCAGCAGCCCCCCTGAAGGACAGAAAGTGAACACTGAAGCTTTCTTT.

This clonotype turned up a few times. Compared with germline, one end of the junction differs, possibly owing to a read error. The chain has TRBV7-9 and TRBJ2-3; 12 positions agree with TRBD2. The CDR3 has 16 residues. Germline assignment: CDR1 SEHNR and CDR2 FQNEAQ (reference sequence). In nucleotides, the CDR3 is TGTGCTAGCAGCGCGAGGACTAGCGGGGGCACAGATACGCAGTATTTT. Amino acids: CASSARTSGGTDTQYF.